Shown below are 22 T cell receptor beta chains from a single sample sequenced in a study of blood T cell repertoires in COVID-19 (dated by TCRdb to 2018 to 2021). The library was produced with the immunoSEQ multiplex PCR assay. The table comes from immuneACCESS by way of TCRdb, which keeps in-frame sequences with V and J called. Part of the clones is missing from these tables; in studies checked, under half for an unresolved V gene and the rest for unknown reasons. The sample table shows about 150,000 clones, and around 90% are seen once. Of the sample, under 0.6% falls within the top ten clones. The sequencing input was peripheral blood. These receptors were collected from a man aged 50 or older with acute or convalescent COVID-19.

This clone was counted a single time. The V and J genes are TRBV6-1 and TRBJ2-7; 11 bases are shared with TRBD1. Trimming at V came to 3 bases and at J to 4 bases, leaving 5 bases not matched to a gene. The CDR3 length is 15 residues. The germline V gene has CDR1 MNHNS and CDR2 SASEGT. DNA for the CDR3: TGTGCCAGCAGTGAGATGGGACAGGGGGTTTACGAGCAGTACTTC. Its protein product is CASSEMGQGVYEQYF.

V is TRBV4-2 and J is TRBJ2-3, with 9 bases that match TRBD2. The germline V gene encodes CDR1 LGHNA and CDR2 YNFKEQ. The CDR3 sequence is 16 residues long. Trimming cost V 1 base and J 0 bases; bases outside gene matches: 2. As DNA, the CDR3 is TGTGCCAGCAGCCAAGGGCTAGCGGGGAGCACAGATACGCAGTATTTT. Protein product: CASSQGLAGSTDTQYF.

The J gene is TRBJ2-1, the V gene TRBV10-3, with D perhaps TRBD1 (5 bases). This CDR3 has 13 amino acids. Germline-derived CDR1 and CDR2 are ENHRY and SYGVKD. V was shortened by 7 bases and J by 4 bases, with 11 bases between the two germline ends. CDR3 sequence (DNA): TGTGCCATCACCCAGGGTTCTTACAATGAGCAGTTCTTC. Amino acids: CAITQGSYNEQFF.

This sequence joins TRBV28 and TRBJ2-5, with D possibly being TRBD2 (7 bases). The CDR3 spans 14 residues. Trimming stripped 4 bases from V and 5 bases from J, with 14 bases between. Germline V CDR1 and CDR2: MDHEN, SYDVKM. CDR3 nucleotide sequence: TGTGCCAGCAGTTGGAGGGCGGGGGCCGAGACCCAGTACTTC. Its protein product is CASSWRAGAETQYF.

V and J are TRBV27 and TRBJ1-5, with D hard to call. This CDR3 has 15 amino acids. Deletions cut 2 bases from V and 5 bases from J, with 13 bases between. Germline CDR1 is MNHEY and CDR2 is SMNVEV (reference sequence). The CDR3 DNA reads as TGTGCCAGCAGTTTAAACTTCCACGGTGATCAGCCCCAGCATTTT. It codes for CASSLNFHGDQPQHF.

This clone was seen only once. The chain combines TRBV5-4 with TRBJ2-7, with TRBD1 matching 10 bases. Germline V lookup: CDR1 SGHNT, CDR2 YYREEE (reference sequence). CDR3 length: 15 amino acids. The V gene end was trimmed by 0 bases and the J gene end by 5 bases; junction bases not matched to a gene: 5. CDR3 coding DNA: TGTGCCAGCAGCTTGGGGGGACAGGGGTCCCACGAGCAGTACTTC. The encoded protein is CASSLGGQGSHEQYF.

CDR3 nucleotide sequence: TGTGCCAGCAGTTTATCGAACCAGGGGAGTTACACCTTC. This sequence encodes CASSLSNQGSYTF. The chain combines TRBV27 with TRBJ1-2, with D possibly matching TRBD1 (6 bases). Germline assignment: CDR1 MNHEY and CDR2 SMNVEV (reference sequence). CDR3 length equals 13 residues. Deletions cut 0 bases from V and 11 bases from J, with 13 bases between.

The J gene is TRBJ2-7, the V gene TRBV6-5; 7 bases are a match to TRBD2. The V gene end was trimmed by 0 bases and the J gene end by 6 bases; junction bases not matched to a gene: 2. This CDR3 spans 13 amino acids. Germline V lookup: CDR1 MNHEY, CDR2 SVGAGI. The chain's CDR3 is CASSYSGRGEQYV. CDR3 sequence (DNA): TGTGCCAGCAGTTACTCGGGGAGGGGCGAGCAGTACGTC.

The chain uses TRBV5-1 and TRBJ2-5, with 8 bases matching TRBD2. CDR3 length equals 14 residues. Germline V gene sequence: CDR1 SGHRS, CDR2 YFSETQ. The trim removed 4 bases at V and 1 base at J, leaving 3 bases unmatched. CDR3 region: CASSDGLAQETQYF. In DNA, the CDR3 is TGCGCCAGCAGCGACGGACTAGCCCAAGAGACCCAGTACTTC. The whole variable domain, filled in from reference TRBV5-1 and TRBJ2-5, reads KAGVTQTPRYLIKTRGQQVTLSCSPISGHRSVSWYQQTPGQGLQFLFEYFSETQRNKGNFPGRFSGRQFSNSRSEMNVSTLELGDSALYLCASSDGLAQETQYFGPGTRLLVL.

This clone was detected a few times. V usage is TRBV7-9 and J usage is TRBJ2-1, with 7 bases aligning to TRBD2. Germline V lookup: CDR1 SEHNR, CDR2 FQNEAQ (reference sequence). Trimming at V came to 6 bases and at J to 9 bases, leaving 5 bases not matched to a gene. This CDR3 is 12 amino acids long. CDR3 DNA: TGTGCCAGCAGGCTGCGGGGGAGTGAGCAGTTCTTC. This gives the protein CASRLRGSEQFF. The full variable domain, rest sourced from reference TRBV7-9 and TRBJ2-1, is DTGVSQNPRHKITKRGQNVTFRCDPISEHNRLYWYRQTLGQGPEFLTYFQNEAQLEKSRLLSDRFSAERPKGSFSTLEIQRTEQGDSAMYLCASRLRGSEQFFGPGTRLTVL.

This clone was observed once. V is TRBV5-1 and J is TRBJ2-1, with TRBD1 matching 8 bases. The CDR3 is 14 amino acids. Germline V gives CDR1 SGHRS, CDR2 YFSETQ. V lost 2 bases to trimming and J lost 9 bases; unmatched junction nucleotides: 7. Here the CDR3 reads CASSFYSGQAEQFF. The CDR3 DNA sequence: TGCGCCAGCAGCTTCTATTCGGGACAGGCTGAGCAGTTCTTC.

The chain recombines TRBV19 with TRBJ2-1; D possibly corresponds to TRBD2 (5 bases). Trimming shortened V by 6 bases and J by 4 bases, and 13 bases separated the two germline ends. This CDR3 contains 14 residues. In germline, CDR1 is LNHDA, CDR2 SQIVND (reference sequence). CDR3 sequence reads: CASSDTGLYNEQFF. In nucleotides, the CDR3 is TGTGCCAGTAGCGACACTGGACTGTACAATGAGCAGTTCTTC.

This chain joins TRBV5-4 and TRBJ2-3; TRBD2 aligns across 13 bases. V dropped 2 bases and J dropped 5; count of bases not matched to a gene: 5. This CDR3 region has 16 residues. Germline values: CDR1 SGHNT, CDR2 YYREEE (reference sequence). The CDR3 DNA reads as TGTGCCAGCAGCTTTCTAACTAGCGGGGGGGAAGATACGCAGTATTTT. Protein sequence: CASSFLTSGGEDTQYF.

The chain joins TRBV7-2 to TRBJ1-6, with D perhaps TRBD1 (5 bases). CDR3 length: 16 residues. The V and J ends lost 3 bases and 5 bases respectively, with 14 bases between them. Germline CDR1 reads SGHTA; CDR2 reads FQGNSA. The CDR3: CASSFMGGMDNSPLHF. The CDR3 DNA sequence: TGTGCCAGCAGCTTCATGGGGGGGATGGATAATTCACCCCTCCACTTT.

The rearrangement uses TRBV6-2 or TRBV6-3 and TRBJ2-2; 7 bases line up with TRBD2. V lost 4 bases to trimming and J lost 4 bases; unmatched junction nucleotides: 6. Germline V gene data show CDR1 as MNHEY and CDR2 as SVGEGT. The CDR3 has 15 amino acids. CDR3 nucleotide sequence: TGTGCCAGCAGTTGGGGAGGGGTGGCCACCGGGGAGCTGTTTTTT. As protein: CASSWGGVATGELFF.

The CDR3 region is CASSPTQGYYGYTF. The CDR3 DNA is TGTGCCAGCAGCCCCACACAGGGCTACTATGGCTACACCTTC. V and J are TRBV6-6 and TRBJ1-2, with D possibly being TRBD1 (6 bases). CDR3 length equals 14 residues. V was trimmed by 6 bases and J by 3 bases, leaving 14 bases between them. The germline gives CDR1 MNHNY, CDR2 SVGAGI (reference sequence).

The chain carries TRBV5-1 and TRBJ2-3; 7 bases fit TRBD1. This CDR3 has 16 residues. Germline V lookup: CDR1 SGHRS, CDR2 YFSETQ. J gave up 4 bases and V 0 bases, and 8 bases lay outside the gene matches. The CDR3 sequence is CASSLAGGVLSDTQYF. The CDR3 DNA reads TGCGCCAGCAGCTTGGCAGGGGGAGTTTTATCAGATACGCAGTATTTT.

The V and J genes are TRBV5-4 and TRBJ2-6; no clear D gene. The length of the CDR3 is 15 residues. Deletions cut 2 bases from V and 2 bases from J, with 8 bases between. The germline V gene encodes CDR1 SGHNT and CDR2 YYREEE (reference sequence). The CDR3 bases are TGTGCCAGCAGCTTTCGAGCTACTGGGGCCAACGTCCTGACTTTC. Translating gives CASSFRATGANVLTF.

The chain has TRBV6-5 and TRBJ2-2, with 7 bases that match TRBD1. Germline V gives CDR1 MNHEY, CDR2 SVGAGI. V lost 2 bases, J lost 7 bases, and 1 base stayed unmatched. This CDR3 region has 13 residues. The CDR3 protein is CASSYTGDGELFF. The CDR3 bases are TGTGCCAGCAGTTACACAGGGGACGGGGAGCTGTTTTTT.

The gene calls are TRBV2 and TRBJ1-2, with D possibly matching TRBD1 (5 bases). Germline assignment: CDR1 SNHLY and CDR2 FYNNEI. V dropped 2 bases and J dropped 0 bases, with 10 bases sitting between them. The CDR3 runs to 15 residues. The CDR3 sequence is CASSELGQANYGYTF. In DNA, the CDR3 is TGTGCCAGCAGTGAATTAGGACAAGCTAACTATGGCTACACCTTC.

The gene calls are TRBV7-2 and TRBJ2-2, with TRBD1 matching over 10 bases. V shed 8 bases, J shed 4 bases, and the junction held 4 bases outside the gene matches. In germline, CDR1 is SGHTA, CDR2 FQGNSA. There are 14 residues in the CDR3. The CDR3 region has the DNA TGTGCCAGCCTCAGGGACAGGGGCACCGGGGAGCTGTTTTTT. Translated, it gives CASLRDRGTGELFF.

The chain has TRBV10-1 and TRBJ1-2; 10 nucleotides agree with TRBD1. Looked up from germline, CDR1 is WNHNN and CDR2 is SYGVQD (reference sequence). V gave up 7 bases and J gave up 3 bases; unmatched junction bases: 8. The CDR3 extends over 15 amino acids. In DNA form, the CDR3 reads TGCGCCAGCAAGATCCGGGACAGGGGTGACTATGGCTACACCTTC. This encodes CASKIRDRGDYGYTF.